This TCR beta chain was profiled in a study of blood T cell repertoires in COVID-19 (dated by TCRdb to 2018 to 2020). Turning to the overall study: Collaborator samples came from the United States, Italy and Spain and covered acute and convalescent phases of COVID-19. The material from the prospective study consisted of cDNA or gDNA derived from T cells, B-cell-depleted T cells, or PBMCs. The dataset comprised deeply sampled blood TCRbeta repertoires from subjects exposed to, actively infected with, or recovered from COVID-19. The repertoires were released in a freely available public database intended as a resource for research on the immune response to SARS-CoV-2. Samples came from the ongoing ImmuneRACE study (first 160 participants) plus 1,254 subjects from 6 global collaborators. Nearly every sample came with metadata listing a de-identified subject ID, COVID-19 status, age in years and sex. Where available, HLA class I and class II types were obtained from metadata supplied by the sample provider rather than from assay-based typing.

General study outcomes and caveats: How much clinical and demographic metadata was included differed by source and by participant, and the metadata was provided uncurated.

With regard to this clone: There is no known antigen for this receptor. Base qualities are not recorded, but no much larger clone differs from it by a single base.

At one collaborating source in Seattle, patients were enrolled during active infection and were followed longitudinally through the course of disease. Whole blood was collected in K2EDTA tubes by collaborating institutions according to the institutions' own protocols. For TCRbeta analysis, collaborators shipped samples as frozen whole blood, isolated PBMCs, or DNA extracted from either of those sample types. The junction carries 13 bases between V and J, which are trimmed by 0 bases and 7 bases respectively. Taken from cysteine to phenylalanine, the CDR3 has 14 residues. Of the read, only the CDR3 DNA is kept; its 42 bases are in frame from base 1. The germline V gene (reference sequence) provides CDR1 MNHEY and CDR2 SMNVEV. The immunoSEQ Assay, a bias-controlled multiplex PCR, was used to amplify TCRbeta CDR3 regions from genomic DNA. The authors' pipeline ran thus. The number of nucleated cells in each sample was estimated by amplification of reference gene primers within the assay. To quantify the absolute abundance of each unique TCRbeta CDR3 rearrangement, sequence reads were collapsed and filtered. For each sample, productive Simpson clonality was calculated as the square root of Simpson's diversity index across productive rearrangements. The clones in this table, taken by TCRdb from immuneACCESS, are in-frame only. Not every clone is retained; where verified, under half of the shortfall comes from an unresolved V gene, and the cause of the rest is unknown. That table gives V, J and clone size, and the DNA gave D and trimming. Present in this sample are 190,000 or so clones, roughly 80% of which were seen just once. Around 0.93% of the sample is held by the ten biggest clonotypes.

The sequence derives from a man in his sixties with COVID-19, enrolled during active disease. The chain is assembled from TRBV27 and TRBJ2-7; TRBD2 is a weak D gene call, 6 bases matching. Source material: peripheral blood. The sequenced DNA: TGTGCCAGCAGTTTATCGGCTTCGGGGGATGAGCAGTACTTC. Its protein is CASSLSASGDEQYF.